A selection of T cell receptor beta chains follows, all from one sample in a study of T cells in localized non-small cell lung cancer. Sequenced by immunoSEQ multiplex PCR; TCRdb stores in-frame clones only, minus some. The data show roughly 30,000 clones, 85% to 90% seen once. Sequencing was performed on peripheral blood, taken before any cancer treatment. The receptor source for this set is a female donor of 60 years or more with stage I lung adenocarcinoma. Each CDR3 is given with its conserved first and last residue. A D gene is named only where the DNA matches it firmly. Expanded clones are given a class, and other clones once, few, many or no size at all.

CDR3nt: TGTGCCAGCAGCGTAGAAGCGGGAGGGACCGGGGAGCTGTTTTTT
CDR3aa: CASSVEAGGTGELFF
v_gene: TRBV9
j_gene: TRBJ2-2
len: 15
d_gene: TRBD2
abundance: .

CDR3nt: TGCGCCAGCAGCACGTTTGGTGGCCTCAACACTGAAGCTTTCTTT
CDR3aa: CASSTFGGLNTEAFF
v_gene: TRBV5-1
j_gene: TRBJ1-1
len: 15
d_gene: .
abundance: .

CDR3nt: TGTGCCAGCAGCCAAGATAGGGGACGCTACTACAATGAGCAGTTCTTC
CDR3aa: CASSQDRGRYYNEQFF
v_gene: TRBV4-2
j_gene: TRBJ2-1
len: 16
d_gene: .
abundance: .

CDR3nt: TGCAGCGTCTCCCGTAGTGAAGCTTTCTTT
CDR3aa: CSVSRSEAFF
v_gene: TRBV29-1
j_gene: TRBJ1-1
len: 10
d_gene: .
abundance: .

CDR3nt: TGTGCCAGTAGTTTCAGGGGCGGGAGGGCCAATCAGCCCCAGCATTTT
CDR3aa: CASSFRGGRANQPQHF
v_gene: TRBV19
j_gene: TRBJ1-5
len: 16
d_gene: .
abundance: .

CDR3nt: TGTGCCAGCAGTGATCGGCTAGCGGCCGGGGAGCTGTTTTTT
CDR3aa: CASSDRLAAGELFF
v_gene: TRBV2
j_gene: TRBJ2-2
len: 14
d_gene: TRBD2
abundance: .

CDR3nt: TGTGCCAGCGGACGGACTAGCGGCAATGAGCAGTTCTTC
CDR3aa: CASGRTSGNEQFF
v_gene: TRBV6-5
j_gene: TRBJ2-1
len: 13
d_gene: TRBD2
abundance: .

CDR3nt: TGTGCCAGTAGTATAGCTCCCCTGGGACAACTGAACACTGAAGCTTTCTTT
CDR3aa: CASSIAPLGQLNTEAFF
v_gene: TRBV19
j_gene: TRBJ1-1
len: 17
d_gene: .
abundance: .

CDR3nt: TGTGCCAGCAGCTTAGGAGCTATTAAAGAGACCCAGTACTTC
CDR3aa: CASSLGAIKETQYF
v_gene: TRBV7-2
j_gene: TRBJ2-5
len: 14
d_gene: .
abundance: .

CDR3nt: TGTGCCAGCAGAGGACATTATGGCACTGAAGCTTTCTTT
CDR3aa: CASRGHYGTEAFF
v_gene: TRBV5-4
j_gene: TRBJ1-1
len: 13
d_gene: .
abundance: .

CDR3nt: TGTGCCACTCAGCTAGGGACTAGCGGGAGCAAGGTGGACTACAATGAGCAGTTCTTC
CDR3aa: CATQLGTSGSKVDYNEQFF
v_gene: TRBV7-3
j_gene: TRBJ2-1
len: 19
d_gene: TRBD2
abundance: once

CDR3nt: TGCGCCAGCAGCACTCGACAGGGGACGGGGACTGAAGCTTTCTTT
CDR3aa: CASSTRQGTGTEAFF
v_gene: TRBV5-1
j_gene: TRBJ1-1
len: 15
d_gene: TRBD1
abundance: .

CDR3nt: TGTGCCAGCAGCTTGGCGGCAGGGGGTCAGCCCCAGCATTTT
CDR3aa: CASSLAAGGQPQHF
v_gene: TRBV5-6
j_gene: TRBJ1-5
len: 14
d_gene: TRBD1
abundance: .

CDR3nt: TGTGCCAGCAGCTTAGGTGCCAGCGGGAGGAGCAATGAGCAGTTCTTC
CDR3aa: CASSLGASGRSNEQFF
v_gene: TRBV7-9
j_gene: TRBJ2-1
len: 16
d_gene: TRBD2
abundance: .

CDR3nt: TGTGCCAGCTCACCGGACAGGCTGAACACTGAAGCTTTCTTT
CDR3aa: CASSPDRLNTEAFF
v_gene: TRBV18
j_gene: TRBJ1-1
len: 14
d_gene: TRBD1
abundance: .

CDR3nt: TGTGCCAGCAGCTTAGCCCCGGTAGATGGCTACACCTTC
CDR3aa: CASSLAPVDGYTF
v_gene: TRBV7-9
j_gene: TRBJ1-2
len: 13
d_gene: .
abundance: .

CDR3nt: TGTGCCAGCTCAGGGAATGCAGGGGGCGACCAGCCCCAGCATTTT
CDR3aa: CASSGNAGGDQPQHF
v_gene: TRBV18
j_gene: TRBJ1-5
len: 15
d_gene: TRBD1
abundance: .

CDR3nt: TGTGCCAGCAGCTTACGATATAGGGAGGATGAGCAGTTCTTC
CDR3aa: CASSLRYREDEQFF
v_gene: TRBV7-6
j_gene: TRBJ2-1
len: 14
d_gene: .
abundance: .

CDR3nt: TGTGCCAGTCGCTTGGAGGGTAGCTCCTACAATGAGCAGTTCTTC
CDR3aa: CASRLEGSSYNEQFF
v_gene: TRBV19
j_gene: TRBJ2-1
len: 15
d_gene: .
abundance: once

CDR3nt: TGCGCCCTCAGCCCTCGCCAGGCGGCACCCGGGGAGCTGTTTTTT
CDR3aa: CALSPRQAAPGELFF
v_gene: TRBV23-1
j_gene: TRBJ2-2
len: 15
d_gene: .
abundance: .

CDR3nt: TGTGCCAGCAGTGTCGCCGACAGTCGCTCTGGAAACACCATATATTTT
CDR3aa: CASSVADSRSGNTIYF
v_gene: TRBV6-1
j_gene: TRBJ1-3
len: 16
d_gene: .
abundance: .

CDR3nt: TGTGCCAGCAGCTTAGCTGGTGGGACCCAGTACTTC
CDR3aa: CASSLAGGTQYF
v_gene: TRBV7-9
j_gene: TRBJ2-5
len: 12
d_gene: .
abundance: .

CDR3nt: TGTGCCAGCAGCTTAGAGGGAAGTGGCTACACCTTC
CDR3aa: CASSLEGSGYTF
v_gene: TRBV11-2
j_gene: TRBJ1-2
len: 12
d_gene: .
abundance: .

CDR3nt: TGTGCCAGCAGGAAGGGGGCGGATTCACCCCTCCACTTT
CDR3aa: CASRKGADSPLHF
v_gene: TRBV6-1
j_gene: TRBJ1-6
len: 13
d_gene: TRBD1
abundance: .

CDR3nt: TGCGCCAGCAGCCCGGGGGGGACCCAAGAGACCCAGTACTTC
CDR3aa: CASSPGGTQETQYF
v_gene: TRBV5-1
j_gene: TRBJ2-5
len: 14
d_gene: TRBD2
abundance: once

CDR3nt: TGTGCCTGGAGAGGCTGGACCGGTTCGGATACGCAGTATTTT
CDR3aa: CAWRGWTGSDTQYF
v_gene: TRBV30
j_gene: TRBJ2-3
len: 14
d_gene: .
abundance: .

CDR3nt: TGCGCCAGCAGCCCACTTCTAGCTAGTAATGAGCAGTTCTTC
CDR3aa: CASSPLLASNEQFF
v_gene: TRBV4-3
j_gene: TRBJ2-1
len: 14
d_gene: .
abundance: .

CDR3nt: TGCGCCAGCAGCTTGATGTCAGACTACGAGCAGTACTTC
CDR3aa: CASSLMSDYEQYF
v_gene: TRBV5-1
j_gene: TRBJ2-7
len: 13
d_gene: .
abundance: .

CDR3nt: TGTGCCAGCAGCCCCGCAGGGACGGATCGTTCGACCCAGTACTTC
CDR3aa: CASSPAGTDRSTQYF
v_gene: TRBV5-4
j_gene: TRBJ2-5
len: 15
d_gene: .
abundance: .

CDR3nt: TGTGCCAGCAGCCAAGACCAGACAGGCTACTATGGCTACACCTTC
CDR3aa: CASSQDQTGYYGYTF
v_gene: TRBV14
j_gene: TRBJ1-2
len: 15
d_gene: .
abundance: .

CDR3nt: TGTGCCAGCAGTCTCCCGTGGACAGTTAACACCGGGGAGCTGTTTTTT
CDR3aa: CASSLPWTVNTGELFF
v_gene: TRBV27
j_gene: TRBJ2-2
len: 16
d_gene: .
abundance: few

CDR3nt: TGTGCCAGCAGTTTAAGACTCTATGGCTACACCTTC
CDR3aa: CASSLRLYGYTF
v_gene: TRBV28
j_gene: TRBJ1-2
len: 12
d_gene: .
abundance: .

CDR3nt: TGTGCCAGCAGCTCATCCGGGAACGTCGGGACTGAAGCTTTCTTT
CDR3aa: CASSSSGNVGTEAFF
v_gene: TRBV7-2
j_gene: TRBJ1-1
len: 15
d_gene: .
abundance: .

CDR3nt: TGTGCCAGCAGCTTAGACGGGATAAACAATGAGCAGTTCTTC
CDR3aa: CASSLDGINNEQFF
v_gene: TRBV7-2
j_gene: TRBJ2-1
len: 14
d_gene: .
abundance: .

CDR3nt: TGTGCCAGCAGCCCTAACTTGAACACTGAAGCTTTCTTT
CDR3aa: CASSPNLNTEAFF
v_gene: TRBV7-6
j_gene: TRBJ1-1
len: 13
d_gene: .
abundance: once

CDR3nt: TGTGCCAGCTCACCAGGCGGGCTTAGAGAGCAGTACTTC
CDR3aa: CASSPGGLREQYF
v_gene: TRBV18
j_gene: TRBJ2-7
len: 13
d_gene: .
abundance: .

CDR3nt: TGTGCCAGCGGGTACCACCAAGAGACCCAGTACTTC
CDR3aa: CASGYHQETQYF
v_gene: TRBV27
j_gene: TRBJ2-5
len: 12
d_gene: .
abundance: .

CDR3nt: TGTGCCAGCAGCTCTTGGGTCTCTGGAAACACCATATATTTT
CDR3aa: CASSSWVSGNTIYF
v_gene: TRBV7-2
j_gene: TRBJ1-3
len: 14
d_gene: .
abundance: .

CDR3nt: TGCGCCAGCAGACCGGGACAGCTGGGGGGCACAGATACGCAGTATTTT
CDR3aa: CASRPGQLGGTDTQYF
v_gene: TRBV5-1
j_gene: TRBJ2-3
len: 16
d_gene: TRBD1
abundance: .

CDR3nt: TGTGCCAGCAGTTTATATGGAGGGGGGACCCAGTACTTC
CDR3aa: CASSLYGGGTQYF
v_gene: TRBV28
j_gene: TRBJ2-5
len: 13
d_gene: .
abundance: .

CDR3nt: TGTGCCTGGGATGGGGGACAGGTCACCAATGAGCAGTTCTTC
CDR3aa: CAWDGGQVTNEQFF
v_gene: TRBV30
j_gene: TRBJ2-1
len: 14
d_gene: TRBD1
abundance: once